These 5 T cell receptor beta chains originate from one sample sequenced in a study. Each CDR3 protein is one row after TCRdb ran MiXCR on the 5' RACE reads. The sample includes tens of thousands of distinct CDR3 sequences, around 26% of them seen just once. Sequenced material: tumor-infiltrating memory CD4+ T cells sorted from the breast tumor. Stated subset: memory CD4+ T cells, CD4+CD45RO+CD25-. The receptors shown here come from a female donor with breast cancer.

The J gene is TRBJ2-5, the V gene TRBV12-3 or TRBV12-4; a weak D match, TRBD2 (5 bases). The germline V and J ends were trimmed by 5 bases and 7 bases, with 11 bases remaining between them. The CDR3 is 12 residues long. Here the CDR3 reads CASSPAEATQYF. The DNA of the CDR3 is TGTGCCAGCAGTCCGGCGGAGGCGACCCAGTACTTC.

The chain recombines TRBV19 with TRBJ1-1; unclear D gene. The V gene lost 1 base and the J gene lost 3 bases, with 6 bases spanning the gap. The CDR3 has 13 residues. Germline V gives CDR1 LNHDA, CDR2 SQIVND (reference sequence). Here the CDR3 reads CASSIGHDTEAFF. DNA of the CDR3: TGTGCCAGTAGTATAGGACATGACACTGAAGCTTTCTTT.

Worth noting for this clonotype: This CDR3 fails to terminate in the conserved phenylalanine or tryptophan, so it likely reflects a read error. This chain connects TRBV28 to TRBJ1-5, with TRBD1 matching 11 bases. Unmatched junction bases numbered 12, after V lost 6 bases and J lost 11 bases. Germline CDR1 MDHEN, CDR2 SYDVKM. The CDR3 runs 15 residues. The CDR3 protein is CASSTGQGAFQSQHI. The CDR3 DNA reads TGTGCCAGCAGCACCGGACAGGGGGCCTTCCAGTCCCAGCATATT.

The sample holds a few counts of this clonotype. V is TRBV20-1 and J is TRBJ2-5; D is unclear. V lost 2 bases to trimming and J lost 5 bases, with 3 bases between them. Per germline, CDR1 DFQATT and CDR2 SNEGSKA (reference sequence). The CDR3 covers 10 residues. This CDR3 reads CSARWETQYF. The CDR3 nucleotides read TGCAGTGCTAGATGGGAGACCCAGTACTTC.

The chain joins TRBV6-1 to TRBJ1-3; perhaps TRBD1 as D (5 bases). The CDR3 runs to 13 residues. Trimming stripped 7 bases from V and 4 bases from J, with 11 bases between. The V gene's germline CDR1 is MNHNS and CDR2 SASEGT. The CDR3 is CASIYDRGNTIYF. The CDR3 coding sequence is TGTGCCAGCATCTATGACAGAGGAAACACCATATATTTT.